The 31 T cell receptor beta chains presented below share a single source sample, sequenced in a study of T-cell memory formation after mild COVID-19. TCRdb re-derived calls from the 5' RACE reads in MiXCR, one entry per CDR3 protein. The sample has 100,000 to 130,000 distinct CDR3 sequences, approximately 14% seen once. The sequenced sample was PBMCs or a T cell subset sorted from them (not recorded which). The receptors derive from a man younger than 35 who had mild COVID-19 (a few samples of this study predate the infection). Cell type and time point are not known.

The V gene is TRBV4-3, the J gene TRBJ1-2; TRBD1 might be the D (5 bases). V lost 0 bases and J 8 bases, leaving 13 bases between the germline ends. The CDR3 sequence is 14 residues long. CDR1 and CDR2 from the germline V gene are LGHNA and YSLEER. In nucleotides, the CDR3 is TGCGCCAGCAGCCAAGAACGAAGGGGTGACGGCTACACCTTC. It specifies CASSQERRGDGYTF.

The chain couples TRBV20-1 to TRBJ2-1; 11 bases are a match to TRBD2. Germline CDR1 is DFQATT and CDR2 is SNEGSKA (reference sequence). The junction had 10 bases not matched to a gene; V was cut back by 0 bases and J by 6 bases. The CDR3 has 17 amino acids. CDR3 nucleotides: TGCAGTGCTAGAGATTACATCTTAGCGGGGGGGCGCAATGAGCAGTTCTTC. It codes for CSARDYILAGGRNEQFF.

This clonotype was picked up a small number of times. V gene TRBV28 combines with J gene TRBJ2-5, with D possibly being TRBD1 (5 bases). CDR3 length: 14 residues. CDR1 is MDHEN, CDR2 SYDVKM, per germline. V was shortened by 5 bases and J by 2 bases, with 12 bases between the two germline ends. The CDR3 reads CASSPRRVQETQYF. CDR3 coding DNA: TGTGCCAGCAGTCCACGCAGGGTGCAAGAGACCCAGTACTTC.

The J gene is TRBJ2-5, the V gene TRBV12-5; TRBD1 agrees at 8 bases. Germline V gene lookup returns CDR1 LGHNT and CDR2 FRNRAP. V dropped 7 bases and J dropped 3; count of bases not matched to a gene: 7. This CDR3 contains 14 residues. The CDR3 here is CASALPGQEETQYF. The CDR3 coding sequence is TGTGCTAGTGCCCTTCCGGGACAGGAAGAGACCCAGTACTTC.

In its sample, this clonotype was seen a few times. This chain connects TRBV18 to TRBJ1-5; 7 positions match TRBD1. Germline V gene data show CDR1 as KGHSH and CDR2 as LQKENI. V gave up 4 bases and J gave up 4 bases; unmatched junction bases: 4. The CDR3 is 14 residues long. In nucleotides, the CDR3 is TGTGCCAGCTCACGGACAGGCGAAAATCAGCCCCAGCATTTT. Its translation: CASSRTGENQPQHF.

This clonotype was seen more than once but under ten times. The J gene is TRBJ2-3, the V gene TRBV3-1; TRBD1 aligns across 9 bases. With V trimmed by 0 bases and J by 1 base, 5 bases remained unmatched. Germline CDR1 LGHDT, CDR2 YNNKEL (reference sequence). The CDR3 sequence is 17 residues long. The CDR3 loop is CASSQEAWDRGTDTQYF. CDR3 nucleotides: TGTGCCAGCAGCCAAGAGGCATGGGACAGGGGCACAGATACGCAGTATTTT.

The V and J genes are TRBV7-8 and TRBJ2-7; D gene uncertain. This CDR3 has 13 residues. Trimming pared 3 bases from V and 0 bases from J, leaving 6 bases between. In germline, CDR1 is SGHVS, CDR2 FQNEAQ. The CDR3 region has the DNA TGTGCCAGCAGCTTTATACGCTCCTACGAGCAGTACTTC. Protein sequence: CASSFIRSYEQYF.

The chain has TRBV28 and TRBJ1-2, with a weak D call TRBD1 (5 bases). Germline CDR1 is MDHEN and CDR2 is SYDVKM. This CDR3 region has 12 residues. Trimming took 7 bases from V and 8 from J, leaving 14 bases between them. DNA of the CDR3: TGTGCCAGCACTCCCCGGGGGACCGGCTACACCTTC. It translates to CASTPRGTGYTF.

This clonotype showed up just a few times. V usage is TRBV10-2 and J usage is TRBJ2-1; D is unresolved. Trimming removed 4 bases from V and 0 bases from J, with 16 bases in between. This CDR3 is 17 amino acids long. Germline V CDR1 and CDR2: WSHSY, SAAADI. The CDR3 reads CASSGPPWASSYNEQFF. CDR3 sequence (DNA): TGCGCCAGCAGTGGGCCCCCCTGGGCCAGCTCCTACAATGAGCAGTTCTTC.

The chain is built from TRBV6-5 and TRBJ2-5, with D tentatively TRBD2 (7 bases). Per the germline V gene, CDR1 is MNHEY and CDR2 is SVGAGI. The CDR3 runs to 16 residues. With 0 bases removed from V and 5 bases from J, the gap between germline ends came to 16 bases. This chain's CDR3 is CASSYSTRGAGETQYF. For the CDR3, the DNA is TGTGCCAGCAGTTACTCGACTCGGGGGGCCGGGGAGACCCAGTACTTC.

J is TRBJ1-1 and V is TRBV4-3, with 7 positions matching TRBD1. Per germline, CDR1 LGHNA and CDR2 YSLEER. V shed 1 base, J shed 5 bases, and the junction held 4 bases outside the gene matches. The CDR3 length is 14 residues. The CDR3 reads CASSQGQGRTEAFF. DNA of the CDR3: TGCGCCAGCAGCCAAGGACAGGGTCGGACTGAAGCTTTCTTT.

This clonotype was found many times. The J gene is TRBJ2-1, the V gene TRBV5-1; D is perhaps TRBD2 (6 bases). Deletions cut 4 bases from V and 10 bases from J, with 12 bases between. The CDR3 has 12 residues. Per the germline V gene, CDR1 is SGHRS and CDR2 is YFSETQ. The CDR3 is CASSQRGGEQFF. The CDR3 nucleotides read TGCGCCAGCAGCCAAAGGGGAGGCGAGCAGTTCTTC.

This clonotype came up a few times. This sequence joins TRBV5-4 and TRBJ2-1, with D unresolved. V lost 5 bases to trimming and J lost 6 bases, with 12 bases between them. The CDR3 length is 13 residues. Germline V gene sequence: CDR1 SGHNT, CDR2 YYREEE (reference sequence). The CDR3 spells CASSSESPNEQFF. In nucleotides, the CDR3 is TGTGCCAGCAGTTCCGAAAGTCCCAATGAGCAGTTCTTC.

The chain has TRBV12-5 and TRBJ1-1; D perhaps matches TRBD1 (5 bases). Trimming removed 2 bases at V and 6 bases at J, with 13 bases between. The CDR3 extends over 14 amino acids. Germline CDR1 and CDR2: LGHNT and FRNRAP. CDR3 loop: CASGLLGGEAEAFF. DNA of the CDR3: TGTGCTAGTGGTTTGCTCGGGGGGGAGGCTGAAGCTTTCTTT.

In its sample, this clonotype was seen a few times. The chain has TRBV9 and TRBJ1-1; no clear D. V dropped 3 bases and J dropped 3 bases, with 21 bases sitting between them. CDR3 size: 17 residues. Germline V CDR1 and CDR2: SGDLS, YYNGEE. Here the CDR3 reads CASSATFKLPRDTEAFF. CDR3 nucleotide sequence: TGTGCCAGCAGCGCAACGTTCAAGCTCCCGAGGGACACTGAAGCTTTCTTT.

This chain uses TRBV4-1 with TRBJ2-7; unclear D gene. Trimming removed 3 bases from V and 5 bases from J, with 14 bases in between. CDR3 length equals 14 residues. Germline loops: CDR1 MGHRA, CDR2 YSYEKL. CDR3 loop: CASSQGRTVNEQYF. CDR3 coding DNA: TGCGCCAGCAGCCAGGGTAGGACCGTGAACGAGCAGTACTTC.

The rearrangement uses TRBV6-2 or TRBV6-3 and TRBJ1-2; 8 nucleotides agree with TRBD1. Looked up from germline, CDR1 is MNHEY and CDR2 is SVGEGT. CDR3 size: 14 residues. The V and J ends lost 4 bases and 8 bases, in that order; junction bases with no gene match: 9. The CDR3 DNA sequence: TGTGCCAGCAGTTTAACCGGGACAGGACAGGGCTACACCTTC. It codes for CASSLTGTGQGYTF.

This clonotype was counted between two and nine times. The V and J genes are TRBV4-1 and TRBJ1-3, with D hard to call. The germline V and J ends were trimmed by 3 bases and 4 bases, with 10 bases remaining between them. This CDR3 has 14 residues. Germline V gene lookup returns CDR1 MGHRA and CDR2 YSYEKL. The CDR3 spells CASSQYEGGNTIYF. The DNA of the CDR3 is TGCGCCAGCAGCCAGTATGAAGGAGGAAACACCATATATTTT.

This clonotype was picked up many times. The rearrangement links TRBV6-5 to TRBJ2-5, with 11 bases that match TRBD2. The CDR3 is made up of 18 amino acids. The germline gives CDR1 MNHEY, CDR2 SVGAGI. The J segment lost 2 bases and the V segment lost 0 bases, leaving 8 bases of the junction unmatched. CDR3 amino acids: CASSYSSSGGLSQETQYF. The CDR3 coding sequence is TGTGCCAGCAGTTACTCGTCTAGCGGGGGGCTCTCTCAAGAGACCCAGTACTTC.

The chain recombines TRBV6-5 with TRBJ2-2, with 8 bases matching TRBD1. This CDR3 comprises 17 residues. V lost 2 bases and J lost 0; bases outside the gene matches: 5. The germline gives CDR1 MNHEY, CDR2 SVGAGI. The CDR3 DNA reads TGTGCCAGCAGTTACACCGGACAGGGCGCGAACACCGGGGAGCTGTTTTTT. Amino acid sequence: CASSYTGQGANTGELFF.

The gene calls are TRBV4-1 and TRBJ1-1, with D perhaps TRBD1 (5 bases). Germline V gene data show CDR1 as MGHRA and CDR2 as YSYEKL. Trimming removed 0 bases at V and 5 bases at J, with 13 bases between. This CDR3 comprises 15 residues. Here the CDR3 reads CASSQEGREGTEAFF. CDR3 nucleotide sequence: TGCGCCAGCAGCCAAGAGGGGCGGGAGGGGACTGAAGCTTTCTTT.

This clonotype was counted only a few times. This sequence joins TRBV10-3 and TRBJ2-7; D might be TRBD1 (7 bases). The V and J ends lost 3 bases and 4 bases respectively, with 13 bases between them. This CDR3 has 14 residues. Germline-derived CDR1 and CDR2 are ENHRY and SYGVKD. The CDR3 DNA reads as TGTGCCATCAGTGAAGGGCAGGGGGGATACGAGCAGTACTTC. This translates into CAISEGQGGYEQYF.

The J gene is TRBJ1-6, the V gene TRBV7-8; D is unresolved. The ends were cut back, 2 bases at V and 7 bases at J, with 12 bases in the middle. CDR1 is SGHVS, CDR2 FQNEAQ, per germline. This CDR3 has 15 amino acids. The CDR3 DNA reads TGTGCCAGCAGCTTATTAGCGCCCGGGAATTCACCCCTCCACTTT. It yields the protein CASSLLAPGNSPLHF.

The rearrangement links TRBV7-3 to TRBJ2-5; 7 positions match TRBD2. This CDR3 region has 14 residues. V trimming: 0 bases; J trimming: 4 bases; junction bases outside the gene matches: 2. Germline-derived CDR1 and CDR2 are SGHTA and FQGTGA. The CDR3 region has the DNA TGTGCCAGCAGCTTAACGGGCGGGGGAGAGACCCAGTACTTC. Its protein is CASSLTGGGETQYF.

The chain carries TRBV9 and TRBJ1-1; TRBD1 might be the D (5 bases). This CDR3 is built from 15 residues. Trimming cost V 0 bases and J 0 bases, with 9 bases left between them. CDR1 SGDLS and CDR2 YYNGEE come from the germline V gene. CDR3 coding DNA: TGTGCCAGCAGCGTAGGGGGCTTGATGAACACTGAAGCTTTCTTT. This codes for CASSVGGLMNTEAFF.

This clonotype was detected a few times. V is TRBV4-1 and J is TRBJ2-3; D may be TRBD2 (7 bases). CDR1 and CDR2 (germline): MGHRA, YSYEKL. This CDR3 is 15 amino acids long. The V and J ends lost 6 bases and 6 bases respectively, with 19 bases between them. The CDR3: CASRGGGLAADTQYF. The DNA for the CDR3 is TGCGCCAGCAGAGGGGGGGGATTAGCGGCGGATACGCAGTATTTT.

CDR3 coding DNA: TGTGCCAGCAGTGAAGGGACAGGGTCAGGTTATGGCTACACCTTC. It specifies CASSEGTGSGYGYTF. This rearrangement joins TRBV2 to TRBJ1-2, with 8 bases identical to TRBD1. This CDR3 is 15 amino acids long. Germline loops: CDR1 SNHLY, CDR2 FYNNEI. V was clipped by 1 base and J by 5 bases; unmatched bases: 6. The full variable domain, rest sourced from reference TRBV2 and TRBJ1-2, is EPEVTQTPSHQVTQMGQEVILRCVPISNHLYFYWYRQILGQKVEFLVSFYNNEISEKSEIFDDQFSVERPDGSNFTLKIRSTKLEDSAMYFCASSEGTGSGYGYTFGSGTRLTVV.

This clonotype was detected a few times. The chain has TRBV20-1 and TRBJ2-7, with 7 nucleotides matching TRBD1. Trimming removed 6 bases from V and 4 bases from J; junction bases left unmatched: 9. Germline CDR1 and CDR2: DFQATT and SNEGSKA (reference sequence). CDR3 length: 13 residues. This chain's CDR3 is CSAEGIQGYEQYF. The CDR3, as DNA: TGCAGTGCAGAGGGGATACAGGGGTACGAGCAGTACTTC.

The chain links TRBV6-2 or TRBV6-3 to TRBJ2-7; 7 bases line up with TRBD1. V was pared by 3 bases and J by 3 bases, with 2 bases of the junction left unmatched. The CDR3 loop spans 13 amino acids. The V gene's germline CDR1 is MNHEY and CDR2 SVGEGT. The CDR3: CASSYHRGYEQYF. Written as DNA, the CDR3 is TGTGCCAGCAGTTATCACAGGGGCTACGAGCAGTACTTC.

The chain uses TRBV4-1 and TRBJ1-6; D unresolved. The CDR3 extends over 17 amino acids. Trimming left V 0 bases short and J 0 bases short, with 9 bases between. Per germline, CDR1 MGHRA and CDR2 YSYEKL. This CDR3 reads CASSQDPQSSYNSPLHF. The CDR3 DNA is TGCGCCAGCAGCCAAGATCCTCAGAGCTCCTATAATTCACCCCTCCACTTT.

In its sample, this clonotype was seen a few times. This chain joins TRBV6-5 and TRBJ2-5; a weak D match, TRBD2 (5 bases). The CDR3 contains 13 residues. Germline V gene data show CDR1 as MNHEY and CDR2 as SVGAGI. V was clipped by 4 bases and J by 4 bases, with 10 bases between them. The CDR3 loop reads CASSLLVGETQYF. In DNA form, the CDR3 reads TGTGCCAGCAGTTTACTAGTTGGAGAGACCCAGTACTTC.